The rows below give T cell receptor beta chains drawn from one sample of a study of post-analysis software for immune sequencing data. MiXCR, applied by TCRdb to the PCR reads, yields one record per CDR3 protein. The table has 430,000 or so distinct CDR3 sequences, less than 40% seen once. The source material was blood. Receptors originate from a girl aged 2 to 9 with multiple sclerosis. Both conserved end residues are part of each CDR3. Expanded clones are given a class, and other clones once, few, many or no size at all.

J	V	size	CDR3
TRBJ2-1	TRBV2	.	CASRRLAGGENEQFF
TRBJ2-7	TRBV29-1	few	CSVLTGKLYEQYF
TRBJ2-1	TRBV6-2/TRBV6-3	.	CASSYLIFEDRVEFF
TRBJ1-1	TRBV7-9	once	CASRETGNTEAFF
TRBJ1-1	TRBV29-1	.	CSVETANPEAFF
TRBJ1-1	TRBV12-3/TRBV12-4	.	CASSSDAPNTEAFF
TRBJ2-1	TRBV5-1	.	CASSGTSGAENEQFF
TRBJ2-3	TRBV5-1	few	CASSSGTAPTDTQYF
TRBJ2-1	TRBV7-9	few	CASSTTGPLHEQFF
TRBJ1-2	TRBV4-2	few	CASSPYWTGGADYGYTF
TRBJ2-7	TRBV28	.	CASRWTSGAYEQYF
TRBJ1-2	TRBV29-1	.	CSGLRSPTGYTF
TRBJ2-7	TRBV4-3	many	CASSPAPGAYEQYF
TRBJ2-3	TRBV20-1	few	CSARDYRGTFSYTQYF
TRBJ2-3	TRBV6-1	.	CASSETLAGSDTQYF
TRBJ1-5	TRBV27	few	CASSLAWPMMGSNQPQHF
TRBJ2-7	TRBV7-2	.	CASTSADRVYEQYF
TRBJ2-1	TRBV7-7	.	CASSKLAGGTEQFF
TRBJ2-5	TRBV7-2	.	CASSLGSGSSETQYF
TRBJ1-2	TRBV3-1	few	CASSQSPAQGTLGYTF
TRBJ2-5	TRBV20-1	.	CSANSGGQETQYF
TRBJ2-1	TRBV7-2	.	CASSLAWGRGGTTYNPFSYNEQFF
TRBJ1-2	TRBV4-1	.	CASSQEDTSPNYGYTF
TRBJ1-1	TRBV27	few	CASSLSSQNEAFF
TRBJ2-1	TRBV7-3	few	CASSISIGTSGNEQFF
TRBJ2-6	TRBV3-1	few	CASSQESVGRYASGANVLTF
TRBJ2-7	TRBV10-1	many	CASSDRQGSRSYEQYF
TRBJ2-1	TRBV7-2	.	CASTGTSLTQFF
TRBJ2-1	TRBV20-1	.	CSARDEGARGNEQFF
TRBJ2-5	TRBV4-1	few	CASSHGTSGGGTQYF
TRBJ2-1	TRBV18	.	CASSPPSVGEQFF
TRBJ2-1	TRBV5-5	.	CASSLEIHNEQFF
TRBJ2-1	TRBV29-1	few	CSVDGLENEQFF
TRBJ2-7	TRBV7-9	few	CASSLEGSTYEQYF
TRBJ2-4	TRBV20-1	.	CSVRGPGAKNIQYF
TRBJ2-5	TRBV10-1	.	CASSYDLARETQYF
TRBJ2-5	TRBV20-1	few	CSARHPTVGAETQYF
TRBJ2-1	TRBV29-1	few	CSVDRSSGYNEQFF
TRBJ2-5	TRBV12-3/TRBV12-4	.	CASRTERRKETQYF
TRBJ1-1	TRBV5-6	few	CASSFSLRGRTNTEAFF
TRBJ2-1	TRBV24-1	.	CATSDLAPGAGNEQFF
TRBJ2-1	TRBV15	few	CATSRDPLRGGLGNEQFF
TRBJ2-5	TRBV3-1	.	CASSQDSSAETQYF
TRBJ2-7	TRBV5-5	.	CASSPEWAPLYEQYF
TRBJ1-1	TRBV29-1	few	CSVEAAARSTEAFF
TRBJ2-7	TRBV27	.	CASSFAGIGTYEQYF
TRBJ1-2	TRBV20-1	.	CSGGFSYGYTF
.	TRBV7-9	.	CASSLPPSGKSYNEQYF
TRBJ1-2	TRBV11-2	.	CASSPLERSFGYGYTF
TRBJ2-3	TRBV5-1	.	CASSLDDFGGGPDTQYF
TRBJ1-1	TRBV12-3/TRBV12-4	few	CASSPRTSAEAFF
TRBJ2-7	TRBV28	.	CASRSGLAIPYEQYF
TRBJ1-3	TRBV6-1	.	CASSGVQFGNTIYF
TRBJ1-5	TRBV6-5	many	CASSYSRDQPQHF
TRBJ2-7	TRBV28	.	CASRGMSSYEQYF
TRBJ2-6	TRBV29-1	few	CSVESGANVLTF
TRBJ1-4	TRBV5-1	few	CASGQGASGEKLFF